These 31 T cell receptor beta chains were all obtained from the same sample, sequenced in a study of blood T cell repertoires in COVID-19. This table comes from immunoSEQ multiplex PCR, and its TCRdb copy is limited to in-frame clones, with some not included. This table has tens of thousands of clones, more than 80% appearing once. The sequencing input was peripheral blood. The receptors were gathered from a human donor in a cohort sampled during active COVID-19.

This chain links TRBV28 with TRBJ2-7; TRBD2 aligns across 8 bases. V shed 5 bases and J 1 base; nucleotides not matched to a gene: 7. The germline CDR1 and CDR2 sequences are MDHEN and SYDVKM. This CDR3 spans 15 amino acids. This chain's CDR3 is CASSPTSELSYEQYF. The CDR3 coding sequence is TGTGCCAGCAGTCCGACTAGCGAGTTATCCTACGAGCAGTACTTC.

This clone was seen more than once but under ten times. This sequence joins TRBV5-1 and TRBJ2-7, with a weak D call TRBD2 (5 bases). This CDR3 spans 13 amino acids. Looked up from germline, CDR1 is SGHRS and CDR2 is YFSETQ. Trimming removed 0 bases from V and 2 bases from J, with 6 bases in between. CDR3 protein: CASSLGTPYEQYF. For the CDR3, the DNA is TGCGCCAGCAGCTTGGGGACTCCCTACGAGCAGTACTTC. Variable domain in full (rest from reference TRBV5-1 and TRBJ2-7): KAGVTQTPRYLIKTRGQQVTLSCSPISGHRSVSWYQQTPGQGLQFLFEYFSETQRNKGNFPGRFSGRQFSNSRSEMNVSTLELGDSALYLCASSLGTPYEQYFGPGTRLTVT.

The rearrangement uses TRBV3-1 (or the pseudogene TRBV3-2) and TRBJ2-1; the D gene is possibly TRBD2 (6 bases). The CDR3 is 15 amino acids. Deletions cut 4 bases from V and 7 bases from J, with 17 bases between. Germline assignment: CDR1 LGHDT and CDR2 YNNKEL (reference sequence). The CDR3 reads CASSPGTGVGNEQFF. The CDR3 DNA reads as TGTGCCAGCAGCCCTGGGACTGGGGTGGGGAATGAGCAGTTCTTC.

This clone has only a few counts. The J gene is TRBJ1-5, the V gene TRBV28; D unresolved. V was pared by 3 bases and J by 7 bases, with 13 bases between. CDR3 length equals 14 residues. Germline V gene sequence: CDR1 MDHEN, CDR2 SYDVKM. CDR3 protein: CASSLGGPEQPQHF. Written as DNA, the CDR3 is TGTGCCAGCAGTTTGGGTGGGCCAGAACAGCCCCAGCATTTT.

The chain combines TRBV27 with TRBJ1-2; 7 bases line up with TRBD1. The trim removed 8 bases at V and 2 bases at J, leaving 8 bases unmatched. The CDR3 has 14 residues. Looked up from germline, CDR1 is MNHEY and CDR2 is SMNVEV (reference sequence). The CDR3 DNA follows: TGTGCCAGCTCCCTACGGGGACAGAACTATGGCTACACCTTC. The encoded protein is CASSLRGQNYGYTF.

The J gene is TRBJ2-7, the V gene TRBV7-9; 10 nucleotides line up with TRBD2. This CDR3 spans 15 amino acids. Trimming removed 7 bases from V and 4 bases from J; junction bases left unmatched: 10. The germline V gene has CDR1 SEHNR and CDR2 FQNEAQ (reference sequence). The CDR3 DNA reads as TGTGCCAGCACCAAGGGCCTAGCGGGAGATTACGAGCAGTACTTC. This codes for CASTKGLAGDYEQYF. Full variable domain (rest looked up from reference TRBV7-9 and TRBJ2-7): DTGVSQNPRHKITKRGQNVTFRCDPISEHNRLYWYRQTLGQGPEFLTYFQNEAQLEKSRLLSDRFSAERPKGSFSTLEIQRTEQGDSAMYLCASTKGLAGDYEQYFGPGTRLTVT.

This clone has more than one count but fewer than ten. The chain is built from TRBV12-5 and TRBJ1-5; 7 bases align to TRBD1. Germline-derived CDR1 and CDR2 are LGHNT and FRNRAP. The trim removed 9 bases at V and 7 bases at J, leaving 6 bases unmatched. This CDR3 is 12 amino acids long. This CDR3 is CARDRVNQPQHF. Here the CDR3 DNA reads TGTGCTAGAGACAGGGTGAACCAGCCCCAGCATTTT.

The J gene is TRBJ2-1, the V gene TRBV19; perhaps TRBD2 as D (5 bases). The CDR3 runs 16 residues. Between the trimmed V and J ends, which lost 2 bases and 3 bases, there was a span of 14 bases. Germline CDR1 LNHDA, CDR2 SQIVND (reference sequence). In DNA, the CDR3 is TGTGCCAGTAGTATAACTCGAGTAGCGAGCTACAATGAGCAGTTCTTC. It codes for CASSITRVASYNEQFF. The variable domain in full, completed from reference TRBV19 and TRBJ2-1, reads DGGITQSPKYLFRKEGQNVTLSCEQNLNHDAMYWYRQDPGQGLRLIYYSQIVNDFQKGDIAEGYSVSREKKESFPLTVTSAQKNPTAFYLCASSITRVASYNEQFFGPGTRLTVL.

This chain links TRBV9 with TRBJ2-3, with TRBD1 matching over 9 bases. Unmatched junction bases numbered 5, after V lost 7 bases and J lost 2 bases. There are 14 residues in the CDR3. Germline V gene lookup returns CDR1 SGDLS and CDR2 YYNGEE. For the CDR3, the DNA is TGTGCCAGCTTCCGGGACAGGGACACAGATACGCAGTATTTT. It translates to CASFRDRDTDTQYF. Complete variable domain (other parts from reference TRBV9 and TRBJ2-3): DSGVTQTPKHLITATGQRVTLRCSPRSGDLSVYWYQQSLDQGLQFLIQYYNGEERAKGNILERFSAQQFPDLHSELNLSSLELGDSALYFCASFRDRDTDTQYFGPGTRLTVL.

The CDR3 region has the DNA TGTGCCAGCAGCTGGGGGGGCGGGGGTACCCTGCACTACTTC. Encoded protein: CASSWGGGGTLHYF. This chain uses TRBV13 with TRBJ2-7; TRBD2 is a possible D gene (7 bases). This CDR3 is built from 14 residues. V dropped 4 bases and J dropped 13 bases, with 23 bases sitting between them. The germline V gene has CDR1 PRHDT and CDR2 FYEKMQ (reference sequence).

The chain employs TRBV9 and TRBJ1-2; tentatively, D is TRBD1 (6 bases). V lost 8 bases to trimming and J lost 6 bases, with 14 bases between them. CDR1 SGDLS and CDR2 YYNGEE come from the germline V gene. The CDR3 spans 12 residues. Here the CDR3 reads CASGWGGDGYTF. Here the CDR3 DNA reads TGTGCCAGTGGATGGGGGGGCGATGGCTACACCTTC. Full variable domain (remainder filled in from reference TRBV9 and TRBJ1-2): DSGVTQTPKHLITATGQRVTLRCSPRSGDLSVYWYQQSLDQGLQFLIQYYNGEERAKGNILERFSAQQFPDLHSELNLSSLELGDSALYFCASGWGGDGYTFGSGTRLTVV.

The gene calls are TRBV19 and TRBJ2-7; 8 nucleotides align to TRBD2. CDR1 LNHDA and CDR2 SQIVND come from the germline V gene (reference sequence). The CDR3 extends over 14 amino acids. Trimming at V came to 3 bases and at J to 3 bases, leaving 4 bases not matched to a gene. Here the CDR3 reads CASSILAGHYEQYF. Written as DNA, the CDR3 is TGTGCCAGTAGTATTCTAGCGGGCCACTACGAGCAGTACTTC.

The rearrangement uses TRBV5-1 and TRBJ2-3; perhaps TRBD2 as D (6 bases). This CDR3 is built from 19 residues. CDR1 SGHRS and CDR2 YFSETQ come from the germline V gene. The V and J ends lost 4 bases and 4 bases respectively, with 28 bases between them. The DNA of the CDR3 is TGCGCCAGCAGCACCGGACGTGGGGGAGGCGCAATTCCGGCAGATACGCAGTATTTT. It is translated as CASSTGRGGGAIPADTQYF.

The CDR3 protein is CASSSPTSVSDEQFF. In DNA form, the CDR3 reads TGTGCCAGCAGCTCCCCGACCTCCGTGAGCGATGAGCAGTTCTTC. The chain couples TRBV28 to TRBJ2-1; no reliable D call. Trimming took off 6 bases at V and 8 bases at J, with 20 bases between the two ends. The CDR3 is 15 residues long. Germline-derived CDR1 and CDR2 are MDHEN and SYDVKM.

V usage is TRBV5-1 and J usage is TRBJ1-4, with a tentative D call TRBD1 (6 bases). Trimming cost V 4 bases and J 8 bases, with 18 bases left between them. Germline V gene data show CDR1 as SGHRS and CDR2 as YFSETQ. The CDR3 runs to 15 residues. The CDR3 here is CASSTYRDPGEKLFF. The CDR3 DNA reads TGCGCCAGCAGCACGTACAGGGATCCCGGCGAAAAACTGTTTTTT.

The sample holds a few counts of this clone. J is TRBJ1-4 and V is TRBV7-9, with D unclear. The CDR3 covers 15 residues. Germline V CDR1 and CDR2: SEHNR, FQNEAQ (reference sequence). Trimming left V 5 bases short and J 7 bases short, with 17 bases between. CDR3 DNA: TGTGCCAGCAGCGCCTTTGGCGGCCCGATTGAAAAACTGTTTTTT. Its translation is CASSAFGGPIEKLFF.

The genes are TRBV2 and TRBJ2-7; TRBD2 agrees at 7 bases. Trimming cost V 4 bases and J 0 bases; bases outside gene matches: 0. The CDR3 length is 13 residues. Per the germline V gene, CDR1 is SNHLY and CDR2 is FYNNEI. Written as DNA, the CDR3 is TGTGCCAGCAGTGGGGGGGGCTCCTACGAGCAGTACTTC. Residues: CASSGGGSYEQYF.

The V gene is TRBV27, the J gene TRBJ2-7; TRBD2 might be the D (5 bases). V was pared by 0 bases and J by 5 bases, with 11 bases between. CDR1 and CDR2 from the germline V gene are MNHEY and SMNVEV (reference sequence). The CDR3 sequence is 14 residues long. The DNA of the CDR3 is TGTGCCAGCAGTTTATCGAGGGTAGGGCACGAGCAGTACTTC. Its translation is CASSLSRVGHEQYF.

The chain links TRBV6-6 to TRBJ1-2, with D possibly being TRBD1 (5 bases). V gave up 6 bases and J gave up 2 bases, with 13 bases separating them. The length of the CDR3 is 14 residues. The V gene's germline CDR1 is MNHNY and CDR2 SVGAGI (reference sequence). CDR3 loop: CASSLSGANYGYTF. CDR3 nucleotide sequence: TGTGCCAGCAGCCTTAGCGGGGCGAACTATGGCTACACCTTC.

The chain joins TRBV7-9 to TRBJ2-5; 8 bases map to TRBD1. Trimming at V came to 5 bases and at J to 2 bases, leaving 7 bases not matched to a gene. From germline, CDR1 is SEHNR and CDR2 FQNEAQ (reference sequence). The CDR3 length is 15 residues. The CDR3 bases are TGTGCCAGCAGCGCGATTACAGGGGGGCAAGAGACCCAGTACTTC. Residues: CASSAITGGQETQYF.

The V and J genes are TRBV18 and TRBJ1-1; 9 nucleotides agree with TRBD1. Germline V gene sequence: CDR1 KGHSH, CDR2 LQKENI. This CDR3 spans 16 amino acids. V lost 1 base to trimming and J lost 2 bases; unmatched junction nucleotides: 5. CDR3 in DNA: TGTGCCAGCTCACCACGGACAGGGGCAGGTAACACTGAAGCTTTCTTT. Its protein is CASSPRTGAGNTEAFF.

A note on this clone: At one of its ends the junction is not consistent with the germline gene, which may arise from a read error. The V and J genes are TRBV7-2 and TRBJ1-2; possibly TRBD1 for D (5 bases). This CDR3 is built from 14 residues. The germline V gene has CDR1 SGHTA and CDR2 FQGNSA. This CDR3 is CVSSLPGLHYGYTF. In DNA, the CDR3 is TGTGTCAGCAGCTTACCGGGACTTCACTATGGCTACACCTTC.

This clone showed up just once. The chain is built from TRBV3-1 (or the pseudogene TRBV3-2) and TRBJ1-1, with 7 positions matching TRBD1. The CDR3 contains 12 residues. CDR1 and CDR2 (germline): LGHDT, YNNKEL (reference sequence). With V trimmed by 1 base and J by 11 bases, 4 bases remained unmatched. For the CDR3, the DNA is TGTGCCAGCAGCCAAGCGGGGACAGCGGCTTTCTTT. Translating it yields CASSQAGTAAFF.

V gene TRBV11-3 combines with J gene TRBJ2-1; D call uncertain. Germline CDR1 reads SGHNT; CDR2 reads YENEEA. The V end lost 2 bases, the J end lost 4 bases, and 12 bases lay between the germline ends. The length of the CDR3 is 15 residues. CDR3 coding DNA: TGTGCCAGCAGCTTAAGGTTCGAGACTTACAATGAGCAGTTCTTC. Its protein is CASSLRFETYNEQFF.

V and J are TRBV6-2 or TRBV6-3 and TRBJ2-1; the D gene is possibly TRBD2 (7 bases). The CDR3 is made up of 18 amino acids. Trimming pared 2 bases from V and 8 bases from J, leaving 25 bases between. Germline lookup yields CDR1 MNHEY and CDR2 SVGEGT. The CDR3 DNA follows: TGTGCCAGCAGTTACCGCCGAAGGGGGGGGGCGTTAATAGATGAGCAGTTCTTC. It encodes CASSYRRRGGALIDEQFF.

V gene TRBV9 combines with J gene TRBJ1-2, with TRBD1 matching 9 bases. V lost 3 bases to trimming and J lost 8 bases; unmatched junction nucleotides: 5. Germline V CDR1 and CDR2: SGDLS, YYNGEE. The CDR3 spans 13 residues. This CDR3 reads CASSERQGEGYTF. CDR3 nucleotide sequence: TGTGCCAGCAGCGAACGACAGGGGGAGGGCTACACCTTC.

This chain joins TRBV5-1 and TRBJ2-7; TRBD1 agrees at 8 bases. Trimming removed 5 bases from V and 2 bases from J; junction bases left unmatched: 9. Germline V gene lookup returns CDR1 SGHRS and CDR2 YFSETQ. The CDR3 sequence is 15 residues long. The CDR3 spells CASSSGTGATYEQYF. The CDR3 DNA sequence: TGCGCCAGCAGTTCGGGGACAGGTGCTACCTACGAGCAGTACTTC.

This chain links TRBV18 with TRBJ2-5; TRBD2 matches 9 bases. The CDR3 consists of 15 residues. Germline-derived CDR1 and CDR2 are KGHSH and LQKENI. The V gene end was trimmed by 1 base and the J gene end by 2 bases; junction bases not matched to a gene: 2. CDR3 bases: TGTGCCAGCTCACCACAGCTAGCGGGGCAAGAGACCCAGTACTTC. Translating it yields CASSPQLAGQETQYF.

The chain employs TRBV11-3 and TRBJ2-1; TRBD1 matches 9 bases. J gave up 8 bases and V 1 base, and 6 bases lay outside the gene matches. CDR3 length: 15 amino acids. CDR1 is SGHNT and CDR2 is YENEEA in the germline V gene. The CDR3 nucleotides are TGTGCCAGCAGCTTAGGGGGGACAGGGTTCGATGAGCAGTTCTTC. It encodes CASSLGGTGFDEQFF.

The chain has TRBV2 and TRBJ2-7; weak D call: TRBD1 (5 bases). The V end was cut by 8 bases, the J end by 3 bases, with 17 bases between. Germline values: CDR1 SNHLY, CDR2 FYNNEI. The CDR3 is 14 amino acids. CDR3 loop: CASQYTGPLYEQYF. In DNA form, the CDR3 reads TGTGCCAGCCAATATACAGGACCTCTCTACGAGCAGTACTTC.

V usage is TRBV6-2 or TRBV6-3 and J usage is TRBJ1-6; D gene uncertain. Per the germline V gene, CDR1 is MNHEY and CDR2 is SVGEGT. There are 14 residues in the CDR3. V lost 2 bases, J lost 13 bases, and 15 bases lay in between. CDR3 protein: CASSYDTLMVPLHF. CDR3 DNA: TGTGCCAGCAGTTACGACACTTTAATGGTCCCCCTCCACTTT.